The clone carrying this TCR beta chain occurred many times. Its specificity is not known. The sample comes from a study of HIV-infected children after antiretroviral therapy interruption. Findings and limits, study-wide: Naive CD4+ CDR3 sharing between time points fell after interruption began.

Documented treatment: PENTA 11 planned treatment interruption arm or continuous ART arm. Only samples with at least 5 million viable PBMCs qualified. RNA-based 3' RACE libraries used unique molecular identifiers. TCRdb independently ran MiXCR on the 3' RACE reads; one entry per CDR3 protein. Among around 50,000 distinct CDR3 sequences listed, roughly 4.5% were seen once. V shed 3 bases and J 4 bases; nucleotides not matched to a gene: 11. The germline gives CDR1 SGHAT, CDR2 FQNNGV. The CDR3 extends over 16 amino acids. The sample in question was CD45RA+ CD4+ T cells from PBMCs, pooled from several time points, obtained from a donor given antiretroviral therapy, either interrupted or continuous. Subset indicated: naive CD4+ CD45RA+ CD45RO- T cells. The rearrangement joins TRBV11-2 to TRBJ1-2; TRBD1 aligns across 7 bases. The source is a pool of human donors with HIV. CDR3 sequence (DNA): TGTGCCAGCAGCTTCCACTCCGGGACAGCGGTCTATGGCTACACCTTC. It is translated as CASSFHSGTAVYGYTF.